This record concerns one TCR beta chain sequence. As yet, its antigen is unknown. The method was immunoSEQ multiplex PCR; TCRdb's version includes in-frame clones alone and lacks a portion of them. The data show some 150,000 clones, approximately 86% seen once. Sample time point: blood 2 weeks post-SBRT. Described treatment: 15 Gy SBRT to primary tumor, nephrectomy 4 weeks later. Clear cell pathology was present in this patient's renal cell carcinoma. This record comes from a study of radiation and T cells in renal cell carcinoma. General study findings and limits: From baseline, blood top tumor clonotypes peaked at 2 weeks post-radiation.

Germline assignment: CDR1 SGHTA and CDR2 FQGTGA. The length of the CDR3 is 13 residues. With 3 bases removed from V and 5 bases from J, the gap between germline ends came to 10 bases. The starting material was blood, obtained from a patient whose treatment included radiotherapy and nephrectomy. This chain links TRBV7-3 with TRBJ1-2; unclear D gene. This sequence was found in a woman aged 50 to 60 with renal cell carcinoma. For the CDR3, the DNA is TGTGCCAGCAGCTTGGACGGTCTGTATGGCTACACCTTC. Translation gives CASSLDGLYGYTF.